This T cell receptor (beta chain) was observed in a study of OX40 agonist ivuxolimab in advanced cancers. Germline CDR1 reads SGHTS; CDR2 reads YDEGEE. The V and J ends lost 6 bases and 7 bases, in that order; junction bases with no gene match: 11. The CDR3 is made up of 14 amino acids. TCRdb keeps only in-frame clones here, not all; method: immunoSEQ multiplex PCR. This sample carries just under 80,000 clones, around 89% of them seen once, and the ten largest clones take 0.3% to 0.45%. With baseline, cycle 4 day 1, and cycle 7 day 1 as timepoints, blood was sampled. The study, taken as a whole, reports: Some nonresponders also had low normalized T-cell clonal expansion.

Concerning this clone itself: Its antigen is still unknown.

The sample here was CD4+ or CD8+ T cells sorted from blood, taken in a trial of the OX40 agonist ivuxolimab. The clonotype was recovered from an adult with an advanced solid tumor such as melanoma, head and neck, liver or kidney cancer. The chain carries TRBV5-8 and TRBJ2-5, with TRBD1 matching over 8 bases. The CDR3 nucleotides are TGTGCCAGCACCTCAGGACAGGGAGTGGGGACCCAGTACTTC. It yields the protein CASTSGQGVGTQYF.